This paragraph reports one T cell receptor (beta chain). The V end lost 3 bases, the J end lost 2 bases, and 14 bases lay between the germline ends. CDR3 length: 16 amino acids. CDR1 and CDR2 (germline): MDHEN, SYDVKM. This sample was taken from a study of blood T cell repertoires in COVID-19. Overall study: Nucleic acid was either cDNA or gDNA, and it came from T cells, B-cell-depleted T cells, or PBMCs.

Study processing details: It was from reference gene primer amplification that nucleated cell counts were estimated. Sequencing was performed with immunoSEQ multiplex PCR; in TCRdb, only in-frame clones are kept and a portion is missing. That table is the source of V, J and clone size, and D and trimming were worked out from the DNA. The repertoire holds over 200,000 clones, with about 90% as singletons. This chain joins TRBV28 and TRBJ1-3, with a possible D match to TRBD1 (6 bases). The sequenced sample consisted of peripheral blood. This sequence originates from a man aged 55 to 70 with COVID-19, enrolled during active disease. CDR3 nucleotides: TGTGCCAGCAGTTTGTTACAGGGAAGGGCTGGAAACACCATATATTTT. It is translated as CASSLLQGRAGNTIYF.